This is a list of T cell receptor beta chains from one sample in a study of T cells in Graves' hyperthyroidism and ophthalmopathy. TCRdb fed the multiplex PCR reads into MiXCR, producing one record per CDR3 protein. This table holds 350,000 to 450,000 distinct CDR3 sequences, more than 11% found once. Source material: blood. The receptors derive from an older woman with Graves' hyperthyroidism. Both conserved end residues are part of each CDR3. A D gene is named only where the DNA matches it firmly. Clone sizes are given selectively: once, few, many, or a class where the clone is expanded.

abundance	j_gene	v_gene	d_gene	CDR3nt	CDR3aa
.	TRBJ2-5	TRBV7-9	TRBD1	TGTGCCAGCAGCCCCAGAAAGACAGGGGGCCAAGAGACCCAGTACTTC	CASSPRKTGGQETQYF
few	TRBJ2-5	TRBV12-5	TRBD1	TGTGCTAGTGGTTCCCCAGGACAGGGGGGCGAGGAGACCCAGTACTTC	CASGSPGQGGEETQYF
many	TRBJ2-7	TRBV20-1	.	TGCAGTGCTTCGAGAGTGGGGAGCTCCTACGAGCAGTACTTC	CSASRVGSSYEQYF
few	TRBJ2-2	TRBV19	.	TGTGCCAGTAGCCCCAATACCCGGGGCACCGGGGAGCTGTTTTTT	CASSPNTRGTGELFF
few	TRBJ1-1	TRBV5-1	TRBD1	TGCGCCAGCAGCTTGGAAGGGGGCAAAGCTTTCTTT	CASSLEGGKAFF
many	TRBJ2-5	TRBV11-3	.	TGTGCCAGCAGCCCGCGGACAATACAAGAGACCCAGTACTTC	CASSPRTIQETQYF
many	TRBJ2-5	TRBV20-1	TRBD1	TGCAGCGTTGGACAGGGGGCAGGGGAGACCCAGTACTTC	CSVGQGAGETQYF
.	TRBJ2-5	TRBV5-1	.	TGCGCCAGCAGCTTGTGGCCGGGGGCGAGTGAGACCCAGTACTTC	CASSLWPGASETQYF
many	TRBJ2-7	TRBV11-2	.	TGTGCCAGCCGAATCCCGTTTGGTGGGCACTACGAGCAGTACTTC	CASRIPFGGHYEQYF
many	TRBJ2-5	TRBV4-2	.	TGTGCCAGCAGCCAAGATCAGTTCCAAGAGACCCAGTACTTC	CASSQDQFQETQYF
many	TRBJ1-1	TRBV28	TRBD1	TGTGCCAGCAGCCTCTACAGGGGTTCGAACACTGAAGCTTTCTTT	CASSLYRGSNTEAFF
.	TRBJ1-5	TRBV19	.	TGTGCCAGTAGTATTGAGGGGGAAGGCGGCAATCAGCCCCAGCATTTT	CASSIEGEGGNQPQHF
few	TRBJ1-5	TRBV6-1	.	TGTGCCAGCAGAGAGAGGGGTAGCAATCAGCCCCAGCATTTT	CASRERGSNQPQHF
many	TRBJ2-4	TRBV20-1	TRBD2	TGCAGTGCTAGAGAAAGGGCGGGAGCGGACAAAAACATTCAGTACTTC	CSARERAGADKNIQYF
few	TRBJ1-1	TRBV7-9	.	TGTGCCAGCAGCTTGGCCACTACGAACACTGAAGCTTTCTTT	CASSLATTNTEAFF
many	TRBJ2-5	TRBV6-2/TRBV6-3	.	TGTGCCAGCAGTCCCAGGGTCCCAGAGACCCAGTACTTC	CASSPRVPETQYF
.	TRBJ2-1	TRBV29-1	.	TGCAGCGTTGAAGACCCCGGGAGCTCCTACAATGAGCAGTTCTTC	CSVEDPGSSYNEQFF
few	TRBJ1-3	TRBV4-1	TRBD1	TGCGCCAGCAGCCAAACCCGGGACAGGGGGTCCTCTGGAAACACCATATATTTT	CASSQTRDRGSSGNTIYF
.	TRBJ1-5	TRBV5-5	.	TGTGCCAGCAGCCTCCACGGGACACACAATCAGCCCCGGCATTTT	CASSLHGTHNQPRHF
many	TRBJ1-1	TRBV7-3	.	TGTGCCAGCAGCTTCACAGGGTACTCTGAAGCTTTCTTT	CASSFTGYSEAFF
few	TRBJ1-1	TRBV18	.	TGTGCCAGCTCACCCTCCACAGGGATGACTGAAGCTTTCTTT	CASSPSTGMTEAFF
.	TRBJ2-5	TRBV10-2	.	TGCGCCAGCAGTGACGAGGGAAGGAGCGGCCAAGAGACCCAGTACTTC	CASSDEGRSGQETQYF
many	TRBJ2-1	TRBV6-1	.	TGTGCCAGCAGTGAAACAGGGGGGGGTGAGCAGTTCTTC	CASSETGGGEQFF
few	TRBJ1-2	TRBV7-9	.	TGTGCCAGTGCGCGGGACACTAACTATGGCTACACCTTC	CASARDTNYGYTF
few	TRBJ1-2	TRBV7-9	TRBD1	TGTGCCAGCAGCCCGGACAGGGGGCGGAACTATGGCTACACCTTC	CASSPDRGRNYGYTF
.	TRBJ1-2	TRBV18	TRBD1	TGTGCCAGCTCACCCGGGACAGGACTTTCTAACTATGGCTACACCTTC	CASSPGTGLSNYGYTF
many	TRBJ2-3	TRBV2	.	TGTGCCAGCTCCAAGGCCAGGGTAGGCACAGATACGCAGTATTTT	CASSKARVGTDTQYF
many	TRBJ2-3	TRBV7-9	TRBD1	TGTGCCAGCAGCTTAGTCCCGGGACAGGGCACAGATACGCAGTATTTT	CASSLVPGQGTDTQYF
few	TRBJ2-2	TRBV5-5	TRBD2	TGTGCCAGCAGCTTGGAAGGCGGGAGGCCCAACACCGGGGAGCTGTTTTTT	CASSLEGGRPNTGELFF
many	TRBJ2-7	TRBV27	.	TGTGCCAGCAGTTTTATGGGACCCCGAGGGTCCGAGCAGTACTTC	CASSFMGPRGSEQYF
.	TRBJ2-7	TRBV11-2	.	TGTGCCAGCAGCGTATCCGGGACAGCGGGTTCCTACGAGCAGTACTTC	CASSVSGTAGSYEQYF
few	TRBJ1-3	TRBV11-2	TRBD1	TGTGCCAGCAGCTTATTGGGACAGGGTTCTGGAAACACCATATATTTT	CASSLLGQGSGNTIYF
.	TRBJ2-2	TRBV19	.	TGTGCCAGTAGTATCGGGTCTTCCCTATGGCTGTTTTTT	CASSIGSSLWLFF
few	TRBJ2-5	TRBV30	.	TGTGCCTGGAGTGTAGGGGGTTTGGAGACCCAGTACTTC	CAWSVGGLETQYF
many	TRBJ1-1	TRBV27	TRBD1	TGTGCCAGCAGTGGACAGGGCAGCACTGAAGCTTTCTTT	CASSGQGSTEAFF
few	TRBJ2-5	TRBV20-1	TRBD1	TGCAGTGCTCCAGGGGGCGCGGGGCAAGAGACCCAGTACTTC	CSAPGGAGQETQYF
.	TRBJ1-1	TRBV9	.	TGTGCCAGCAGCGGCATAGGGATGAACACTGAAGCTTTCTTT	CASSGIGMNTEAFF
.	TRBJ2-2	TRBV11-2	.	TGTGCCAGCAGCTTAGACTCATATGGCGGGGAGCTGTTTTTT	CASSLDSYGGELFF
many	TRBJ1-1	TRBV20-1	.	TGCAGTGCTAGTTCCGACACTGAAGCTTTCTTT	CSASSDTEAFF